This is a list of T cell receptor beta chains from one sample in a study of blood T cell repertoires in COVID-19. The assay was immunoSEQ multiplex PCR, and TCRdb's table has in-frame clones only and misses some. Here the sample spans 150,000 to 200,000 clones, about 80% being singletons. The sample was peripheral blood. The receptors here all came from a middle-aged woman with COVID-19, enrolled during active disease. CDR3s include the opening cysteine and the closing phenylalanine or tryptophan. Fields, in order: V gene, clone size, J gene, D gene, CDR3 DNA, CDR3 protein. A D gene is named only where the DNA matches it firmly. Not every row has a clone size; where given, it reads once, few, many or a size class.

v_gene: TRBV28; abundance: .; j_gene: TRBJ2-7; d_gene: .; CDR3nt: TGTGCCAGCAGCCTTAATTCCGGACTTATCACCTACGAGCAGTACTTC; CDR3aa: CASSLNSGLITYEQYF
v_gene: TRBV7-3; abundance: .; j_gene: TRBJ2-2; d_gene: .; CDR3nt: TGTGCCAGCAGCTTAATGGGCGGGAAGACCGGGGAGCTGTTTTTT; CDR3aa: CASSLMGGKTGELFF
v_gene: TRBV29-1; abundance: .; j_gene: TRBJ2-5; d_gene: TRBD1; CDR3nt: TGCAGCGTGAAAGGACAGGATAGGGAGACCCAGTACTTC; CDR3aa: CSVKGQDRETQYF
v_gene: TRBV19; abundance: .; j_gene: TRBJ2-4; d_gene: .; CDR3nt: TGTGCCAGTAGTACAACGGGAAAAAACATTCAGTACTTC; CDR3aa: CASSTTGKNIQYF
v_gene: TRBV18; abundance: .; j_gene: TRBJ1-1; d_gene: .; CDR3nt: TGTGCCAGCCGACCGGGGGGTTGGGGGTTCGCCGAAGCTTTCTTT; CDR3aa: CASRPGGWGFAEAFF
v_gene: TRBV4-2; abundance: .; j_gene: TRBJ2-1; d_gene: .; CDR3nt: TGTGCCAGCAGCCCAAGTGCCAGCTACAATGAGCAGTTCTTC; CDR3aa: CASSPSASYNEQFF
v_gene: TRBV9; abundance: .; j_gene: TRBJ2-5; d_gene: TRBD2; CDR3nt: TGTGCCAGCAGCGCAGGACTAGCGGGAGGGACCCAGTACTTC; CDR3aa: CASSAGLAGGTQYF
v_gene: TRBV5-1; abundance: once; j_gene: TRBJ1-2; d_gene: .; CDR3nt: TGCGCCAGCAGCCCGACCTTAGAGGTTGGCTACACCTTC; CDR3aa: CASSPTLEVGYTF
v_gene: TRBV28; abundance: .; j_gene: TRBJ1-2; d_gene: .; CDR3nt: TGTGCCAGCAGTTTACAGGTCCCTCGCTACACCTTC; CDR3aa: CASSLQVPRYTF
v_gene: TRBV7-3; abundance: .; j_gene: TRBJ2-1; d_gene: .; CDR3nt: TGTGCCAGCAGCTCCCCGACATCCAATGAGCAGTTCTTC; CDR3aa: CASSSPTSNEQFF
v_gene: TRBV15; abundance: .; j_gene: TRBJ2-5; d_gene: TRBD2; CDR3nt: TGTGCCACCAGCTCACCCTATGGCGGGAGGGAGACCCAGTACTTC; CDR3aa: CATSSPYGGRETQYF
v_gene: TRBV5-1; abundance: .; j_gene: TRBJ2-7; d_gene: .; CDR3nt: TGCGCCAGCAGCTTGGGCGTGACAGGTTGGAGGTACGAGCAGTACTTC; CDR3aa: CASSLGVTGWRYEQYF
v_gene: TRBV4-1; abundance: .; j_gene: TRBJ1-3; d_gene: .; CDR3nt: TGCGCCAGCAGCCACACAGGGTTATCCATGGGAAACACCATATATTTT; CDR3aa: CASSHTGLSMGNTIYF
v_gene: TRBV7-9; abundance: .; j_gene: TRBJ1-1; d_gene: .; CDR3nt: TGTGCCAGCAGCTTCAGGGGGAACACTGAAGCTTTCTTT; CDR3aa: CASSFRGNTEAFF
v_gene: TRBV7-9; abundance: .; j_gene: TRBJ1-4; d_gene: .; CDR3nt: TGTGCCAGCAGCTACCGACTACCAACGGGTGAAAAACTGTTTTTT; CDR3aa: CASSYRLPTGEKLFF
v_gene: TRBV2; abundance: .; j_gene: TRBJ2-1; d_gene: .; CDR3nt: TGTGCCAGCAGTAGAGAGTTGAAAGTGAGCTCCTACAATGAGCAGTTCTTC; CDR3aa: CASSRELKVSSYNEQFF
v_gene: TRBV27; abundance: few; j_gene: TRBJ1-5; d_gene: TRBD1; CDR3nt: TGTGCCAGCAGTTTATCGGGACAGGGGGTAGAAAATCAGCCCCAGCATTTT; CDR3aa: CASSLSGQGVENQPQHF
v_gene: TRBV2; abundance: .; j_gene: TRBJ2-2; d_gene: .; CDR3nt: TGTGCCAGCACCCTGATCGACAGCACCGGGGAGCTGTTTTTT; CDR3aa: CASTLIDSTGELFF
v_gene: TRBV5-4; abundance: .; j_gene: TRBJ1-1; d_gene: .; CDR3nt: TGTGCCAGCAGCCTGTCACAGGCGAACACTGAAGCTTTCTTT; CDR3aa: CASSLSQANTEAFF
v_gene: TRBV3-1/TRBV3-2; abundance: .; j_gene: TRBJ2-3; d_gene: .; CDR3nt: TGTGCCAGCAGCCCAACTAGATTCGCAGATACGCAGTATTTT; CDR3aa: CASSPTRFADTQYF
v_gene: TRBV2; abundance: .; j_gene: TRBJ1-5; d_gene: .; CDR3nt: TGTGCCAGCACCGGCGGGGCGATGGGTCAGCCCCAGCATTTT; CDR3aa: CASTGGAMGQPQHF
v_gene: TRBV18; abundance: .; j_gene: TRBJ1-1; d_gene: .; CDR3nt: TGTGCCAGCTCACCGCGCAAGGACAAGGCTTTCTTT; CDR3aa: CASSPRKDKAFF
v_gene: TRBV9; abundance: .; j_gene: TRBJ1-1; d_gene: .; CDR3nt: TGTGCCAGCAGCGTAGGCCGGGGGGATCCCACTGAAGCTTTCTTT; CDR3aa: CASSVGRGDPTEAFF
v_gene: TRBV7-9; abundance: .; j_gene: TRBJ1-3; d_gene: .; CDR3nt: TGTGCCAGCAGCTCCGGGGGGTCTGGAAACACCATATATTTT; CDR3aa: CASSSGGSGNTIYF
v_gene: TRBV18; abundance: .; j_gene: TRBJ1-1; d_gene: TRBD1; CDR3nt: TGTGCCAGCTCTTCGGGACAGGGGGCGAACACTGAAGCTTTCTTT; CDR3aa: CASSSGQGANTEAFF
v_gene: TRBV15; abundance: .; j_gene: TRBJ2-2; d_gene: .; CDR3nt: TGTGCCACCAGCCCGGGACAACTAACCGGGGAGCTGTTTTTT; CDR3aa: CATSPGQLTGELFF
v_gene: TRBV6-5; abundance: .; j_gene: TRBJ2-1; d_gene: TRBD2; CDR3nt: TGTGCCAGCAGCCAGTCTAGCGGGGGGTGGAATGAGCAGTTCTTC; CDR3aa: CASSQSSGGWNEQFF
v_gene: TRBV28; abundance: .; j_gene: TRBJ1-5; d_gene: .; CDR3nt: TGTGCCACGGCTTTAAGTGGGGCGTTGAGCAATCAGCCCCAGCATTTT; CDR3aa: CATALSGALSNQPQHF
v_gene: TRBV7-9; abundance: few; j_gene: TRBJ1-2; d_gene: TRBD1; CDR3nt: TGTGCCATTGCTTCAGGGGGCGGCTTGAGTGGCTACACCTTC; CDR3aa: CAIASGGGLSGYTF
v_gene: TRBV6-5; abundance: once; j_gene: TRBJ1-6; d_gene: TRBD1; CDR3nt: TGTGCCAGCAGTTACATGGGACAGAATAATTCACCCCTCCACTTT; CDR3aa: CASSYMGQNNSPLHF
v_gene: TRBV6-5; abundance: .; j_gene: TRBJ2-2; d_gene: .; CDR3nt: TGTGCCAGCAGTAAGGGTACCGGGGAGTTGTTTTTT; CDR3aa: CASSKGTGELFF
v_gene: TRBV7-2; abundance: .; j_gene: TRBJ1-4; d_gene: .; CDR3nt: TGTGCCAGCAGCGTGGACAGCAGGCAGGGTGAAAAACTGTTTTTT; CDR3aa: CASSVDSRQGEKLFF
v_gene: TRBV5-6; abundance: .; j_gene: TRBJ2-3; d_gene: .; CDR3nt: TGTGCCAGCAGCTCGTGGTTCGGGAAGGCCCCAGATACGCAGTATTTT; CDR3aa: CASSSWFGKAPDTQYF
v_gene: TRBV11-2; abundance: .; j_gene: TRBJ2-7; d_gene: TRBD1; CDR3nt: TGTGCCAGCAGCTTAGGGGCCCGGACAGGGACAGACGAGCAGTACTTC; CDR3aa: CASSLGARTGTDEQYF
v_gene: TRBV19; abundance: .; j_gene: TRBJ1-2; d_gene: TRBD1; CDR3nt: TGTGCCACCATTCGGACAGGGGAAAGATATGGCTACACCTTC; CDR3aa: CATIRTGERYGYTF